The 26 T cell receptor beta chains listed next were all sequenced from one sample in a study of OX40 agonist ivuxolimab in advanced cancers. Profiling relied on immunoSEQ multiplex PCR, and the TCRdb table lists in-frame clones only, not all of them. The sample contains under 80,000 clones, roughly 88% of which appear only once. The sequencing here drew on CD4+ or CD8+ T cells sorted from blood, taken in a trial of the OX40 agonist ivuxolimab. Receptors originate from an adult with an advanced solid tumor such as melanoma, head and neck, liver or kidney cancer.

This chain links TRBV6-1 with TRBJ2-3; a weak D match, TRBD1 (6 bases). The germline V gene has CDR1 MNHNS and CDR2 SASEGT. The V end lost 4 bases, the J end lost 0 bases, and 11 bases lay between the germline ends. CDR3 size: 15 residues. CDR3 sequence (DNA): TGTGCCAGCAGTGCAGGGGAAGGTAGCACAGATACGCAGTATTTT. Protein sequence: CASSAGEGSTDTQYF.

This chain links TRBV19 with TRBJ1-6, with D uncertain. The V gene lost 3 bases and the J gene lost 5 bases, with 11 bases spanning the gap. Per the germline V gene, CDR1 is LNHDA and CDR2 is SQIVND (reference sequence). The CDR3 is 15 residues long. CDR3 coding DNA: TGTGCCAGTAGTATTTTGTCAGCCCATAATTCACCCCTCCACTTT. This sequence encodes CASSILSAHNSPLHF.

The chain uses TRBV19 and TRBJ1-6; 7 nucleotides line up with TRBD1. Unmatched junction bases numbered 12, after V lost 7 bases and J lost 9 bases. The CDR3 has 15 amino acids. The germline CDR1 and CDR2 sequences are LNHDA and SQIVND (reference sequence). CDR3 amino acids: CASTPRGVSGSPLHF. The CDR3 DNA follows: TGTGCCAGTACCCCCAGGGGGGTTTCGGGTTCACCCCTCCACTTT.

The rearrangement joins TRBV11-3 to TRBJ2-3, with 10 bases lining up with TRBD2. The CDR3 spans 16 residues. V lost 3 bases to trimming and J lost 5 bases; unmatched junction nucleotides: 8. The germline gives CDR1 SGHNT, CDR2 YENEEA. The CDR3 loop is CASSFMSSGSLDTQYF. The CDR3 DNA is TGTGCCAGCAGCTTTATGTCTAGCGGGAGTTTAGATACGCAGTATTTT. Based on the CDR3 plus reference TRBV11-3 and TRBJ2-3, the full variable domain is EAGVVQSPRYKIIEKKQPVAFWCNPISGHNTLYWYLQNLGQGPELLIRYENEEAVDDSQLPKDRFSAERLKGVDSTLKIQPAELGDSAVYLCASSFMSSGSLDTQYFGPGTRLTVL.

The J gene is TRBJ2-3, the V gene TRBV7-2; D perhaps matches TRBD1 (5 bases). This CDR3 region has 14 residues. Germline V gene sequence: CDR1 SGHTA, CDR2 FQGNSA. V was shortened by 3 bases and J by 1 base, with 8 bases between the two germline ends. CDR3 region: CASSFARGTDTQYF. CDR3 coding DNA: TGTGCCAGCAGCTTTGCCAGGGGCACAGATACGCAGTATTTT.

This clone turned up a few times. The V gene is TRBV6-1, the J gene TRBJ2-7; D possibly corresponds to TRBD1 (6 bases). The CDR3 has 15 amino acids. CDR1 MNHNS and CDR2 SASEGT come from the germline V gene. V dropped 6 bases and J dropped 6 bases, with 21 bases sitting between them. In DNA form, the CDR3 reads TGTGCCAGCAGGAAGGGGGACCTCGCGGGCTTCGAGCAGTACTTC. Residues: CASRKGDLAGFEQYF.

CDR3 bases: TGCGCCAGCAGCTTTTATAGGGGGAGGAGCTCCTACGAGCAGTACTTC. It specifies CASSFYRGRSSYEQYF. V gene TRBV5-1 combines with J gene TRBJ2-7; D may correspond to TRBD1 or TRBD2 (6 bases each). Germline CDR1 reads SGHRS; CDR2 reads YFSETQ. This CDR3 is built from 16 residues. V lost 2 bases to trimming and J lost 0 bases, with 15 bases between them.

This clone has a single count. This chain joins TRBV2 and TRBJ2-5; 7 positions match TRBD1. CDR3 size: 14 residues. With V trimmed by 5 bases and J by 0 bases, 3 bases remained unmatched. CDR1 is SNHLY and CDR2 is FYNNEI in the germline V gene. CDR3 amino acids: CASSRDRNQETQYF. The CDR3 DNA reads as TGTGCCAGCAGTCGGGACAGAAACCAAGAGACCCAGTACTTC.

The rearrangement joins TRBV28 to TRBJ1-2; possibly TRBD1 for D (5 bases). With 2 bases removed from V and 3 bases from J, the gap between germline ends came to 10 bases. Germline CDR1 is MDHEN and CDR2 is SYDVKM. The CDR3 totals 14 residues. The CDR3 DNA follows: TGTGCCAGCAGTTTAGGGGCGGGGGACTATGGCTACACCTTC. As protein: CASSLGAGDYGYTF.

This rearrangement joins TRBV2 to TRBJ2-7, with D unclear. The CDR3 is 11 residues long. Germline CDR1 reads SNHLY; CDR2 reads FYNNEI. Trimming shortened V by 5 bases and J by 3 bases, and 5 bases separated the two germline ends. Written as DNA, the CDR3 is TGTGCCAGCAGTAAGGACTACGAGCAGTACTTC. Amino acids: CASSKDYEQYF.

The V call is TRBV10-3, the J call TRBJ2-3; D is undetermined. CDR1 ENHRY and CDR2 SYGVKD come from the germline V gene. V dropped 5 bases and J dropped 1 base, with 7 bases sitting between them. The CDR3 runs to 13 residues. CDR3 in amino acids: CAISSRGTDTQYF. The CDR3 coding sequence is TGTGCCATCAGTTCTCGCGGCACAGATACGCAGTATTTT.

V and J are TRBV28 and TRBJ2-7; TRBD2 is a possible D gene (5 bases). The germline CDR1 and CDR2 sequences are MDHEN and SYDVKM. CDR3 length equals 14 residues. Trimming stripped 2 bases from V and 4 bases from J, with 12 bases between. CDR3 bases: TGTGCCAGCAGTTTAGAGGGAGTCGAGTACGAGCAGTACTTC. Translating gives CASSLEGVEYEQYF.

The rearrangement joins TRBV2 to TRBJ2-7; no firm D call. CDR1 and CDR2 (germline): SNHLY, FYNNEI. V lost 7 bases and J lost 0, with 10 bases in between. This CDR3 comprises 13 residues. CDR3 DNA sequence: TGTGCCAGCATGGGCGGAAGCTCCTACGAGCAGTACTTC. It codes for CASMGGSSYEQYF.

This sequence joins TRBV5-1 and TRBJ1-2, with TRBD1 matching 7 bases. Per the germline V gene, CDR1 is SGHRS and CDR2 is YFSETQ. This CDR3 spans 13 amino acids. The trim removed 0 bases at V and 8 bases at J, leaving 4 bases unmatched. The CDR3 sequence is CASSLDRGQGYTF. CDR3 sequence (DNA): TGCGCCAGCAGCTTGGACAGGGGACAGGGCTACACCTTC.

V and J are TRBV11-2 and TRBJ1-1, with a tentative D call TRBD1 (6 bases). The germline V gene has CDR1 SGHAT and CDR2 FQNNGV. V gave up 5 bases and J gave up 4 bases, with 17 bases separating them. This CDR3 has 15 residues. CDR3 DNA: TGTGCCAGCAGCACCCTCGCGGGGGGCGGCACTGAAGCTTTCTTT. This translates into CASSTLAGGGTEAFF.

The chain uses TRBV10-3 and TRBJ2-7; 12 positions agree with TRBD1. The junction had 13 bases not matched to a gene; V was cut back by 4 bases and J by 3 bases. Germline-derived CDR1 and CDR2 are ENHRY and SYGVKD. This CDR3 comprises 18 residues. The CDR3 DNA sequence: TGTGCCATCAGTGGGCTCGGGACAGGGGGCCGAATAAACTACGAGCAGTACTTC. As protein: CAISGLGTGGRINYEQYF.

J is TRBJ1-1 and V is TRBV30, with D maybe TRBD1 (5 bases). There are 12 residues in the CDR3. The V end lost 0 bases, the J end lost 5 bases, and 7 bases lay between the germline ends. In germline, CDR1 is GTSNPN, CDR2 SVGIG (reference sequence). Here the CDR3 reads CAWSVRGTEAFF. Here the CDR3 DNA reads TGTGCCTGGAGTGTACGGGGGACTGAAGCTTTCTTT.

This rearrangement joins TRBV7-2 to TRBJ1-1; no clear D gene. This CDR3 is built from 13 residues. V was cut by 5 bases and J by 3 bases, with 10 bases left in between. Germline V gives CDR1 SGHTA, CDR2 FQGNSA. The CDR3 region has the DNA TGTGCCAGCAGCCCGAGACCCGACACTGAAGCTTTCTTT. Translated, it gives CASSPRPDTEAFF.

The chain is built from TRBV18 and TRBJ1-1, with unresolved D. The CDR3 spans 13 residues. Trimming pared 1 base from V and 4 bases from J, leaving 7 bases between. CDR1 and CDR2 (germline): KGHSH, LQKENI. The chain's CDR3 is CASSPQGGTEAFF. In DNA, the CDR3 is TGTGCCAGCTCACCACAGGGAGGCACTGAAGCTTTCTTT.

The chain employs TRBV10-3 and TRBJ1-6, with D unresolved. This CDR3 is built from 15 residues. Germline V gene data show CDR1 as ENHRY and CDR2 as SYGVKD. V was clipped by 2 bases and J by 7 bases, with 12 bases between them. CDR3 sequence reads: CAISEKLEMNSPLHF. The DNA of the CDR3 is TGTGCCATCAGTGAGAAGCTCGAAATGAATTCACCCCTCCACTTT.

This sequence joins TRBV28 and TRBJ2-1; tentative D call: TRBD1 (6 bases). The germline gives CDR1 MDHEN, CDR2 SYDVKM. V lost 7 bases and J lost 6, with 19 bases in between. CDR3 length equals 15 residues. As DNA, the CDR3 is TGTGCCAGCACCAGAGGGGGATTCAGTACCAATGAGCAGTTCTTC. Its translation is CASTRGGFSTNEQFF.

The chain links TRBV30 to TRBJ2-7; D is perhaps TRBD2 (5 bases). There are 13 residues in the CDR3. Germline values: CDR1 GTSNPN, CDR2 SVGIG (reference sequence). V shed 1 base and J shed 12 bases, with 19 bases lying between them. In nucleotides, the CDR3 is TGTGCCTGGAGTGCGGCGGGCCTACCGGGTGTGTACTTC. Translating it yields CAWSAAGLPGVYF.

The V and J genes are TRBV19 and TRBJ2-7, with TRBD1 matching over 8 bases. The CDR3 has 15 residues. Germline V gene data show CDR1 as LNHDA and CDR2 as SQIVND (reference sequence). The V gene end was trimmed by 6 bases and the J gene end by 1 base; junction bases not matched to a gene: 8. Here the CDR3 reads CASSTSGTGSYEQYF. The CDR3 nucleotides are TGTGCCAGTAGCACCTCCGGGACAGGTTCCTACGAGCAGTACTTC.

The rearrangement uses TRBV27 and TRBJ1-2, with D possibly matching TRBD1 (5 bases). The germline V and J ends were trimmed by 5 bases and 5 bases, with 21 bases remaining between them. CDR3 length equals 16 residues. Germline CDR1 reads MNHEY; CDR2 reads SMNVEV (reference sequence). For the CDR3, the DNA is TGTGCCAGCAGTCCGCAGACAGCGGACTTGATTTATGGCTACACCTTC. Its translation is CASSPQTADLIYGYTF.

The chain joins TRBV10-1 to TRBJ2-3; 10 bases line up with TRBD2. The germline CDR1 and CDR2 sequences are WNHNN and SYGVQD (reference sequence). This CDR3 region has 19 residues. Trimming cost V 1 base and J 1 base; bases outside gene matches: 11. The CDR3 sequence: CASSEYEAGGEGGTDTQYF. CDR3 nucleotide sequence: TGCGCCAGCAGTGAGTACGAAGCGGGAGGGGAGGGGGGCACAGATACGCAGTATTTT.

The chain combines TRBV27 with TRBJ1-2, with 10 bases that match TRBD1. Germline V lookup: CDR1 MNHEY, CDR2 SMNVEV (reference sequence). The V segment lost 6 bases and the J segment 8 bases; nucleotides outside the gene matches: 0. The CDR3 has 11 residues. CDR3: CASRDRGGYTF. DNA of the CDR3: TGTGCCAGCAGGGACAGGGGGGGCTACACCTTC.